Presented here are 25 T cell receptor beta chains from one specimen sequenced in a study of human T cells and chemical hapten exposure. Each CDR3 protein is one row after TCRdb ran MiXCR on the RACE reads. The sample shows approximately 44,000 distinct CDR3 sequences, nearly 4.5% of them seen only once. Indicated time point: healthy volunteer bleed at 2 weeks. Researchers extracted total RNA from unfractionated whole blood. Source material: whole blood. The receptors derive from a human donor in good health. Some clones in this sample may be carry-over from other donors' samples.

This clonotype was observed many times. V and J are TRBV11-1 and TRBJ2-1; 7 nucleotides line up with TRBD1. The germline gives CDR1 SGHAT, CDR2 FQDESV (reference sequence). This CDR3 spans 15 amino acids. With 0 bases clipped from V and 3 bases from J, the junction kept 2 bases outside the gene matches. The CDR3 DNA sequence: TGTGCCAGCAGCTTAGCCGACAGGGTCTACAATGAGCAGTTCTTC. This translates into CASSLADRVYNEQFF.

This clonotype was detected many times. Here the CDR3 DNA reads TGTGCCAGCAGCTTAGGTGTTAGTGGGGATGAGCAGTTCTTC. Its translation: CASSLGVSGDEQFF. This chain joins TRBV7-3 and TRBJ2-1; D remains unclear. Trimming removed 2 bases from V and 8 bases from J, with 13 bases in between. The CDR3 runs 14 residues. Germline lookup yields CDR1 SGHTA and CDR2 FQGTGA.

This clonotype came up a few times. The chain carries TRBV18 and TRBJ2-2, with 9 bases fitting TRBD1. V trimming: 5 bases; J trimming: 2 bases; junction bases outside the gene matches: 15. In germline, CDR1 is KGHSH, CDR2 LQKENI. The CDR3 has 19 amino acids. CDR3 DNA sequence: TGTGCCAGCTCAGCGGATCCTAACCCGGGACAGGGAAACACCGGGGAGCTGTTTTTT. Its protein product is CASSADPNPGQGNTGELFF.

This clonotype was found many times. This sequence joins TRBV6-1 and TRBJ2-6; D ambiguous. V lost 3 bases and J lost 2, with 11 bases in between. The CDR3 extends over 16 amino acids. The V gene's germline CDR1 is MNHNS and CDR2 SASEGT. CDR3 sequence: CASSEVHGTGANVLTF. CDR3 coding DNA: TGTGCCAGCAGTGAGGTACACGGAACTGGGGCCAACGTCCTGACTTTC.

The chain carries TRBV5-1 and TRBJ2-3; D tentatively reads TRBD1 or TRBD2 (5 bases each). The CDR3 runs to 16 residues. Germline assignment: CDR1 SGHRS and CDR2 YFSETQ. Trimming pared 3 bases from V and 4 bases from J, leaving 18 bases between. DNA of the CDR3: TGCGCCAGCAGCTCCGGGGCCCCCCGGCGGGCAGATACGCAGTATTTT. Translated: CASSSGAPRRADTQYF.

The sample holds many counts of this clonotype. This sequence joins TRBV12-3 or TRBV12-4 and TRBJ1-2; 8 bases agree with TRBD1. The junction had 4 bases not matched to a gene; V was cut back by 11 bases and J by 5 bases. The CDR3 totals 11 residues. CDR3 sequence (DNA): TGTGCCGGCGGGACAGGTTATGGCTACACCTTC. This codes for CAGGTGYGYTF.

Many counts were recorded for this clonotype. V gene TRBV28 combines with J gene TRBJ1-6; D is unresolved. Germline CDR1 MDHEN, CDR2 SYDVKM. V was clipped by 6 bases and J by 5 bases, with 14 bases between them. The CDR3 is 15 amino acids. This CDR3 is CASSLRFGNNSPLHF. CDR3 sequence (DNA): TGTGCCAGCAGCCTTAGGTTTGGCAATAATTCACCCCTCCACTTT.

V usage is TRBV12-3 or TRBV12-4 and J usage is TRBJ2-3; possibly TRBD2 for D (5 bases). The CDR3 has 17 amino acids. Trimming took off 1 base at V and 2 bases at J, with 16 bases between the two ends. As DNA, the CDR3 is TGTGCCAGCAGTTTAGTGTCGGGGAATGTGAACACAGATACGCAGTATTTT. It codes for CASSLVSGNVNTDTQYF.

The chain employs TRBV6-5 and TRBJ1-1, with D possibly matching TRBD1 (6 bases). The germline V and J ends were trimmed by 6 bases and 5 bases, with 19 bases remaining between them. The CDR3 sequence is 15 residues long. Per the germline V gene, CDR1 is MNHEY and CDR2 is SVGAGI. The CDR3 DNA reads TGTGCCAGCAGAGATACACAGGGTCGGTGGACTGAAGCTTTCTTT. This sequence encodes CASRDTQGRWTEAFF.

The chain recombines TRBV2 with TRBJ2-3, with TRBD2 matching 8 bases. CDR3 length equals 14 residues. V was clipped by 4 bases and J by 3 bases; unmatched bases: 3. In germline, CDR1 is SNHLY, CDR2 FYNNEI. The DNA for the CDR3 is TGTGCCAGCAGTGTCGTAGCGGGAACAGATACGCAGTATTTT. The encoded protein is CASSVVAGTDTQYF.

This clonotype was seen many times. The chain employs TRBV3-1 and TRBJ1-2; TRBD1 aligns across 10 bases. Germline V lookup: CDR1 LGHDT, CDR2 YNNKEL (reference sequence). The junction had 4 bases not matched to a gene; V was cut back by 4 bases and J by 2 bases. This CDR3 is built from 15 residues. CDR3 nucleotide sequence: TGTGCCAGCAGCCGCGGACAGGGGGTGAACTATGGCTACACCTTC. Protein: CASSRGQGVNYGYTF. The full variable domain, with the rest looked up from reference TRBV3-1 and TRBJ1-2, is DTAVSQTPKYLVTQMGNDKSIKCEQNLGHDTMYWYKQDSKKFLKIMFSYNNKELIINETVPNRFSPKSPDKAHLNLHINSLELGDSAVYFCASSRGQGVNYGYTFGSGTRLTVV.

This clonotype was observed at least ten times. V and J are TRBV30 and TRBJ1-2; TRBD1 aligns across 11 bases. The trim removed 4 bases at V and 7 bases at J, leaving 11 bases unmatched. This CDR3 has 15 amino acids. Germline loops: CDR1 GTSNPN, CDR2 SVGIG (reference sequence). The CDR3 is CAWTRGQGAIGGYTF. The CDR3 DNA reads as TGTGCCTGGACCCGAGGACAGGGGGCAATTGGTGGCTACACCTTC.

This clonotype was detected only a few times. The rearrangement joins TRBV11-2 to TRBJ2-4, with TRBD2 matching 8 bases. The CDR3 has 16 amino acids. The V segment lost 7 bases and the J segment 3 bases; nucleotides outside the gene matches: 11. Germline lookup yields CDR1 SGHAT and CDR2 FQNNGV. Here the CDR3 DNA reads TGTGCCAGCATCCCAGCGGGAGTGGTGGTCAAAAACATTCAGTACTTC. Residues: CASIPAGVVVKNIQYF.

This clonotype has at least ten counts. V gene TRBV6-5 combines with J gene TRBJ1-1; TRBD1 matches 9 bases. With V trimmed by 4 bases and J by 0 bases, 3 bases remained unmatched. This CDR3 has 15 residues. From germline, CDR1 is MNHEY and CDR2 SVGAGI. Here the CDR3 DNA reads TGTGCCAGCAGTTTCACAGGGGGCATGAACACTGAAGCTTTCTTT. It translates to CASSFTGGMNTEAFF.

This clonotype was observed at least ten times. This rearrangement joins TRBV12-3 or TRBV12-4 to TRBJ1-3, with 8 nucleotides matching TRBD1. This CDR3 contains 16 residues. The V and J ends lost 4 bases and 3 bases, in that order; junction bases with no gene match: 8. This chain's CDR3 is CASSYGAGGFGNTIYF. CDR3 in DNA: TGTGCCAGCAGTTACGGGGCAGGGGGCTTTGGAAACACCATATATTTT.

The sample holds many counts of this clonotype. The chain recombines TRBV12-3 or TRBV12-4 with TRBJ2-2; no clear D. The CDR3 runs 13 residues. Trimming removed 2 bases at V and 5 bases at J, with 6 bases between. The CDR3 nucleotides are TGTGCCAGCAGTTTAATAAGAACCGGGGAGCTGTTTTTT. This codes for CASSLIRTGELFF.

The chain has TRBV7-8 and TRBJ2-2; no definite D call. Germline lookup yields CDR1 SGHVS and CDR2 FQNEAQ. The germline V and J ends were trimmed by 5 bases and 10 bases, with 20 bases remaining between them. This CDR3 is built from 15 residues. CDR3 sequence: CASSPQDDGQEELFF. The CDR3 DNA follows: TGTGCCAGCAGCCCCCAAGACGACGGTCAAGAGGAGCTGTTTTTT.

The table lists this clonotype with many counts. The gene calls are TRBV28 and TRBJ2-7; D perhaps matches TRBD2 (6 bases). With 6 bases removed from V and 9 bases from J, the gap between germline ends came to 15 bases. Germline V gene sequence: CDR1 MDHEN, CDR2 SYDVKM. There are 12 residues in the CDR3. The CDR3, as DNA: TGTGCCAGCAGCAGGGAGGTAGCGGTGCAGTACTTC. Amino acid sequence: CASSREVAVQYF.

At least ten counts were recorded for this clonotype. This sequence joins TRBV20-1 and TRBJ2-2; D may be TRBD2 (5 bases). This CDR3 region has 15 residues. V was pared by 3 bases and J by 3 bases, with 14 bases between. CDR1 is DFQATT and CDR2 is SNEGSKA in the germline V gene (reference sequence). CDR3 protein: CSARTGRWDTGELFF. The DNA for the CDR3 is TGCAGTGCTAGGACGGGAAGGTGGGACACCGGGGAGCTGTTTTTT.

This clonotype was observed many times. The chain is built from TRBV28 and TRBJ1-6, with TRBD1 identical over 7 bases. Germline values: CDR1 MDHEN, CDR2 SYDVKM. The CDR3 contains 14 residues. J gave up 10 bases and V 8 bases, and 11 bases lay outside the gene matches. CDR3 residues: CASVPGQKNSPLHF. The CDR3 DNA reads TGTGCCAGCGTGCCGGGACAGAAGAACTCACCCCTCCACTTT.

This clonotype was detected ten times or more. This chain links TRBV5-1 with TRBJ1-5; D ambiguous. The CDR3 consists of 14 residues. CDR1 is SGHRS, CDR2 YFSETQ, per germline. The V and J ends lost 4 bases and 1 base respectively, with 9 bases between them. DNA for the CDR3: TGCGCCAGCAGCCCGGTTCCCAGCAATCAGCCCCAGCATTTT. This sequence encodes CASSPVPSNQPQHF.

V and J are TRBV7-2 and TRBJ1-2; D is ambiguous. Germline V gene lookup returns CDR1 SGHTA and CDR2 FQGNSA. V was trimmed by 0 bases and J by 2 bases, leaving 10 bases between them. The CDR3 loop spans 15 amino acids. CDR3: CASSLALQSNYGYTF. The CDR3 DNA reads as TGTGCCAGCAGCTTAGCACTTCAGTCAAACTATGGCTACACCTTC.

There are a few counts of this clonotype. The rearrangement uses TRBV7-3 and TRBJ1-1, with unresolved D. V lost 1 base, J lost 5 bases, and 14 bases lay in between. This CDR3 has 15 amino acids. The germline gives CDR1 SGHTA, CDR2 FQGTGA. CDR3 sequence (DNA): TGTGCCAGCAGCTTAAGACATAACGGCCAAACTGAAGCTTTCTTT. It yields the protein CASSLRHNGQTEAFF.

There are many counts of this clonotype. The chain joins TRBV27 to TRBJ1-6; 7 nucleotides agree with TRBD1. The length of the CDR3 is 15 residues. The trim removed 8 bases at V and 10 bases at J, leaving 14 bases unmatched. CDR1 and CDR2 from the germline V gene are MNHEY and SMNVEV (reference sequence). CDR3 nucleotide sequence: TGTGCCAGCCAGGTAGCAGGGGGTCTAGGATCACCCCTCCACTTT. Its protein product is CASQVAGGLGSPLHF.

There are a few counts of this clonotype. This chain links TRBV30 with TRBJ1-4; D ambiguous. This CDR3 contains 15 residues. Germline CDR1 GTSNPN, CDR2 SVGIG (reference sequence). V was pared by 3 bases and J by 3 bases, with 14 bases between. The CDR3: CAWRADMRPNEKLFF. The CDR3 DNA is TGTGCCTGGAGAGCCGATATGAGGCCTAATGAAAAACTGTTTTTT.